These 6 T cell receptor beta chains came from one sample sequenced in a study of CD8 T cells in Susac syndrome. RNA totalling roughly 0.45 to 1 ug underwent reverse transcription with random hexamers. From the immunoSEQ multiplex PCR reads, TCRdb called clonotypes with MiXCR, one entry per CDR3 protein. The sample consists of about 200,000 distinct CDR3 sequences, roughly 95% of them appearing once. The sample was CD4+ T cells from PBMCs. Every receptor here comes from a human donor in good health.

The gene calls are TRBV30 and TRBJ2-1, with TRBD1 identical over 7 bases. The J segment lost 3 bases and the V segment lost 0 bases, leaving 2 bases of the junction unmatched. Germline lookup yields CDR1 GTSNPN and CDR2 SVGIG (reference sequence). This CDR3 has 14 amino acids. As DNA, the CDR3 is TGTGCCTGGAGTGTAGGGACAGACTACAATGAGCAGTTCTTC. Translating it yields CAWSVGTDYNEQFF.

In DNA, the CDR3 is TGCGCCAGCAGCCAAGTGGGGGACAGGGTTGGGCGGCCCCAGCATTTT. Translation gives CASSQVGDRVGRPQHF. V usage is TRBV4-1 and J usage is TRBJ1-5; 9 bases map to TRBD1. This CDR3 spans 16 amino acids. The germline CDR1 and CDR2 sequences are MGHRA and YSYEKL. J lost 9 bases, V lost 1 base, and 10 bases had no gene match.

This sequence joins TRBV4-3 and TRBJ1-5; perhaps TRBD1 as D (5 bases). This CDR3 has 13 residues. The germline V gene encodes CDR1 LGHNA and CDR2 YSLEER. Between the trimmed V and J ends, which lost 0 bases and 13 bases, there was a span of 13 bases. In DNA, the CDR3 is TGCGCCAGCAGCCAAGATTATCCGGGGGGGCAGCATTTT. Residues: CASSQDYPGGQHF.

This clonotype came up a few times. The chain is built from TRBV12-3 or TRBV12-4 and TRBJ2-5, with D perhaps TRBD2 (6 bases). The CDR3 spans 14 residues. V was shortened by 1 base and J by 1 base, with 7 bases between the two germline ends. Here the CDR3 DNA reads TGTGCCAGCAGTTTAGTGGGGGGCCAAGAGACCCAGTACTTC. This encodes CASSLVGGQETQYF.

The chain carries TRBV20-1 and TRBJ1-1; no firm D call. The CDR3 loop spans 13 amino acids. Germline V lookup: CDR1 DFQATT, CDR2 SNEGSKA (reference sequence). The germline V and J ends were trimmed by 8 bases and 3 bases, with 16 bases remaining between them. DNA for the CDR3: TGCAGTCCAGATATAACCTGGGACACTGAAGCTTTCTTT. This translates into CSPDITWDTEAFF.

The V and J genes are TRBV3-1 and TRBJ2-1; tentatively, D is TRBD1 (6 bases). Per the germline V gene, CDR1 is LGHDT and CDR2 is YNNKEL (reference sequence). V lost 3 bases and J lost 5, with 11 bases in between. CDR3 length equals 14 residues. The CDR3 DNA is TGTGCCAGCAGCCATTGGGACACGGACAATGAGCAGTTCTTC. As protein: CASSHWDTDNEQFF.